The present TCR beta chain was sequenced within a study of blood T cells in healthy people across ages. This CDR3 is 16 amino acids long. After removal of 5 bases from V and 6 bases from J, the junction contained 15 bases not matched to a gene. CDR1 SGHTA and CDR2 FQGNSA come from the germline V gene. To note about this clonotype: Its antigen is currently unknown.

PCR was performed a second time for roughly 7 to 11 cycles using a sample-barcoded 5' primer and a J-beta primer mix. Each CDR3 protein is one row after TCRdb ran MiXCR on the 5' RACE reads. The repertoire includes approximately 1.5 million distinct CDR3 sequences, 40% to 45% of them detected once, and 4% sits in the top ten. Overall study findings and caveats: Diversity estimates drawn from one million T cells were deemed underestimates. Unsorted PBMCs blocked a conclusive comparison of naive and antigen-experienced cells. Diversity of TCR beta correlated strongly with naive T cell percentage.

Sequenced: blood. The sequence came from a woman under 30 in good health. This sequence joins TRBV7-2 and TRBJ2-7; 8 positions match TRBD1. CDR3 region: CASSHFPGQVVPEQYF. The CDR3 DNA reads TGTGCCAGCAGCCACTTCCCGGGACAGGTCGTTCCCGAGCAGTACTTC. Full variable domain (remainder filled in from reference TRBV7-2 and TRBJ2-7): GAGVSQSPSNKVTEKGKDVELRCDPISGHTALYWYRQSLGQGLEFLIYFQGNSAPDKSGLPSDRFSAERTGGSVSTLTIQRTQQEDSAVYLCASSHFPGQVVPEQYFGPGTRLTVT.